The clone carrying this T cell receptor (beta chain) was observed many times. The sample comes from a study of neurological immune-mediated disorders. Germline CDR1 is SGHTA and CDR2 is FQGTGA. The CDR3 length is 14 residues. The trim removed 5 bases at V and 1 base at J, leaving 3 bases unmatched. Synthesis of cDNA was accomplished via 5'RACE employing 10-nucleotide random UMIs. Each sequencing run yielded over 170 million TCR-beta sequences from 15-18 subjects. TCRdb re-called the 5' RACE reads with MiXCR, one entry per CDR3 protein. Among about 22,000 distinct CDR3 sequences listed, more than 9% were seen once.

The J gene is TRBJ1-1, the V gene TRBV7-3; 8 bases match TRBD1. The material sequenced was PBMCs. The sequence derives from a woman in her fifties or sixties with HTLV-1-associated myelopathy (HAM/TSP). The CDR3 coding sequence is TGTGCCAGCAGCCTAGGGACAGGGAACACTGAAGCTTTCTTT. Encoded protein: CASSLGTGNTEAFF.